This TCR beta chain was sequenced for a study of blood T cell repertoires in COVID-19. Across the whole study: COVID-19 samples, acute and convalescent, were from the United States, Italy and Spain.

Sequencing used immunoSEQ multiplex PCR; TCRdb keeps in-frame clones, though not all of them. This repertoire shows 130,000 or so clones, 70% to 85% found once; its top ten account for 12%. The V end lost 2 bases, the J end lost 3 bases, and 13 bases lay between the germline ends. This CDR3 contains 15 residues. Germline CDR1 and CDR2: MNHEY and SVGAGI. The receptor's source is a woman aged 60-75 years with acute or convalescent COVID-19. The chain combines TRBV6-5 with TRBJ1-1, with unresolved D. The material sequenced was peripheral blood. CDR3 residues: CASSYGGRADTEAFF. The CDR3, as DNA: TGTGCCAGCAGTTACGGAGGGAGGGCGGACACTGAAGCTTTCTTT.